The T cell receptor beta chain under discussion was sequenced for a study of blood T cell repertoires in COVID-19. Whole-study context: Material from acute and convalescent COVID-19 was sourced from the United States, Italy and Spain.

Original methodology: Amplification of reference gene primers was used by the study to estimate nucleated cell counts. The protocol was immunoSEQ multiplex PCR, while the TCRdb copy is restricted to in-frame clones and leaves out a portion. V and J calls and clone size are as listed in that table; D and trimming were resolved from the DNA. The sample holds about 170,000 clones, almost 85% seen once. V lost 2 bases and J lost 6, with 23 bases in between. CDR1 and CDR2 from the germline V gene are MNHEY and SMNVEV (reference sequence). The CDR3 is 18 residues long. This sequence was found in a woman aged 80 or over with COVID-19, enrolled during active disease. This sequence joins TRBV27 and TRBJ2-1; the D gene is possibly TRBD1 (5 bases). Sample: peripheral blood. In nucleotides, the CDR3 is TGTGCCAGCAGTTTAGGGTGGGGCAATCCGCTTAATCGCAATGAGCAGTTCTTC. Translated: CASSLGWGNPLNRNEQFF.